This T cell receptor beta chain was sequenced for a study of blood T cell repertoires in COVID-19. There are 16 residues in the CDR3. Per germline, CDR1 LNHDA and CDR2 SQIVND (reference sequence). With 5 bases clipped from V and 4 bases from J, the junction kept 9 bases outside the gene matches. This table comes from immunoSEQ multiplex PCR, and its TCRdb copy is limited to in-frame clones, with some not included. The sample consists of a few hundred thousand clones, more than 75% of them appearing once. The sequenced sample was peripheral blood. The chain links TRBV19 to TRBJ2-3; 10 bases are shared with TRBD2. This TCR came from a woman between 50 and 59 years old with active or convalescent COVID-19. This chain's CDR3 is CASSLQGLAGADTQYF. The CDR3 DNA reads TGTGCCAGTAGTCTCCAGGGGCTAGCGGGAGCAGATACGCAGTATTTT. Full variable domain (missing parts from reference TRBV19 and TRBJ2-3): DGGITQSPKYLFRKEGQNVTLSCEQNLNHDAMYWYRQDPGQGLRLIYYSQIVNDFQKGDIAEGYSVSREKKESFPLTVTSAQKNPTAFYLCASSLQGLAGADTQYFGPGTRLTVL.